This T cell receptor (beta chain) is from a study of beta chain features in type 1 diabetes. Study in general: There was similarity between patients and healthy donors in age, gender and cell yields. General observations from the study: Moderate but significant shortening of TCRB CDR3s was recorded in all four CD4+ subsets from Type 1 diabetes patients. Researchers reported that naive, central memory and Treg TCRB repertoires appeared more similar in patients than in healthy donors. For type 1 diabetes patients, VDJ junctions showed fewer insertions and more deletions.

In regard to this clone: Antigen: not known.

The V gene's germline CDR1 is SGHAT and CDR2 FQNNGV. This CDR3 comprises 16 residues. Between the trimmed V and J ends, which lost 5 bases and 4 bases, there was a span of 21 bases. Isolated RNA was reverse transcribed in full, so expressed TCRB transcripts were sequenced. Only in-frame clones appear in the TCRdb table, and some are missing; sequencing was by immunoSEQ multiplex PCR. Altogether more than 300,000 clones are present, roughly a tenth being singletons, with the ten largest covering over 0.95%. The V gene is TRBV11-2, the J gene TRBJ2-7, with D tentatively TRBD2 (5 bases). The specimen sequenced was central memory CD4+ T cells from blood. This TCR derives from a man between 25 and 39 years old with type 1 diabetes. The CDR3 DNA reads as TGTGCCAGCAGCCCGACCCTCTCGGACTTAGGGTACGAGCAGTACTTC. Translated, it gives CASSPTLSDLGYEQYF. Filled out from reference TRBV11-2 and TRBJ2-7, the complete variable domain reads EAGVAQSPRYKIIEKRQSVAFWCNPISGHATLYWYQQILGQGPKLLIQFQNNGVVDDSQLPKDRFSAERLKGVDSTLKIQPAKLEDSAVYLCASSPTLSDLGYEQYFGPGTRLTVT.